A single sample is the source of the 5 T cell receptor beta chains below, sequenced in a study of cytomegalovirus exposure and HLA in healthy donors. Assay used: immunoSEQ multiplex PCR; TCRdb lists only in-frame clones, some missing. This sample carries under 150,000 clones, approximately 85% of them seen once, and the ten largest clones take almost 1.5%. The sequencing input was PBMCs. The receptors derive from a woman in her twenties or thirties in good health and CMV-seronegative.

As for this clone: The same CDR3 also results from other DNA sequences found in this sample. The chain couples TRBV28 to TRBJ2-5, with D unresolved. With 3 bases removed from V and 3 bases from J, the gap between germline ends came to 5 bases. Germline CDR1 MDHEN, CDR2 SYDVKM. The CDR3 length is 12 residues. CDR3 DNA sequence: TGTGCCAGCAGTTTGACTGAAGAGACCCAGTACTTC. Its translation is CASSLTEETQYF.

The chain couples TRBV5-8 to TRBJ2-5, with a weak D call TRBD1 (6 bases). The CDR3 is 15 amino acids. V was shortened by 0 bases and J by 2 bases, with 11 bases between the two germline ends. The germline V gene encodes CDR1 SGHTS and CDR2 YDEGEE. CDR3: CASSLVMGQQETQYF. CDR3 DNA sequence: TGTGCCAGCAGCTTGGTAATGGGACAACAAGAGACCCAGTACTTC.

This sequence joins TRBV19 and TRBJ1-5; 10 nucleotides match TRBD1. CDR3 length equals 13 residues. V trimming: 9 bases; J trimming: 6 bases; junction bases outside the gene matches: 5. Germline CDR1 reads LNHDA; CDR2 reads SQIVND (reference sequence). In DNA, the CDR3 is TGTGCCAGCAGCAGGGACAGGGGTCAGCCCCAGCATTTT. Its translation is CASSRDRGQPQHF.

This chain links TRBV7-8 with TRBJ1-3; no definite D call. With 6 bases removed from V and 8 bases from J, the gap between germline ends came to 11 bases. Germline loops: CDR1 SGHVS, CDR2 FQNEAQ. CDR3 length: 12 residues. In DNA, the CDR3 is TGTGCCAGCAGTCCGGGTCTTGACACCATATATTTT. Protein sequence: CASSPGLDTIYF.

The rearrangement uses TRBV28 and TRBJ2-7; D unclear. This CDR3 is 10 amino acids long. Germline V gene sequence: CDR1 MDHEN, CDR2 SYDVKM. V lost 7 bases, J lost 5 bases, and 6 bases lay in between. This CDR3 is CASTYNEQYF. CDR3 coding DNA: TGTGCCAGCACTTACAACGAGCAGTACTTC.